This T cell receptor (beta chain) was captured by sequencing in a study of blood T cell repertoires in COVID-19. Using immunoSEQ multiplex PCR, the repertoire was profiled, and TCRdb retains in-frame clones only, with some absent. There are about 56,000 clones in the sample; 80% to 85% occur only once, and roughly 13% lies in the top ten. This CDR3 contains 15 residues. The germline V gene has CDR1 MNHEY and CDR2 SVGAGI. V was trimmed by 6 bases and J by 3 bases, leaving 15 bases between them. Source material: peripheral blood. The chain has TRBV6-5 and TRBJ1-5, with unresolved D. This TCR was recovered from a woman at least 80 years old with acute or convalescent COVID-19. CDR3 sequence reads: CASRGQYRDNQPQHF. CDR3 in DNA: TGTGCCAGCAGGGGCCAGTATCGGGACAATCAGCCCCAGCATTTT.